This T cell receptor beta chain was recorded in a study of OX40 agonist ivuxolimab in advanced cancers. Overall study context: Cancers in dose escalation were hepatocellular, melanoma, renal cell and head and neck. Enrollees could have had prior anti-PD-1, anti-PD-L1 or anti-CTLA-4 therapy, which more than 30% had received. Findings of the study overall: At 0.1 to 3.0 mg/kg, CD4+ and CD8+ blood T cells expanded clonally by week 6. Not determined was the antigen specificity of the expanded peripheral T cells.

Worth noting for this clone: Its antigen is not identified.

V gave up 0 bases and J gave up 4 bases, with 11 bases separating them. The germline CDR1 and CDR2 sequences are SGHDT and YYEEEE. The CDR3 is made up of 15 amino acids. The assay was immunoSEQ multiplex PCR, and TCRdb's table has in-frame clones only and misses some. The sample records about 54,000 clones, about 89% being singletons. This clonotype originated in an adult with an advanced solid tumor such as melanoma, head and neck, liver or kidney cancer. This sequence joins TRBV5-6 and TRBJ2-4; D is ambiguous. Sequenced here: CD4+ or CD8+ T cells sorted from blood, sampled in a trial of the OX40 agonist ivuxolimab. DNA for the CDR3: TGTGCCAGCAGCTTGGAAGAGGAGAGAAAAAACATTCAGTACTTC. It is translated as CASSLEEERKNIQYF.